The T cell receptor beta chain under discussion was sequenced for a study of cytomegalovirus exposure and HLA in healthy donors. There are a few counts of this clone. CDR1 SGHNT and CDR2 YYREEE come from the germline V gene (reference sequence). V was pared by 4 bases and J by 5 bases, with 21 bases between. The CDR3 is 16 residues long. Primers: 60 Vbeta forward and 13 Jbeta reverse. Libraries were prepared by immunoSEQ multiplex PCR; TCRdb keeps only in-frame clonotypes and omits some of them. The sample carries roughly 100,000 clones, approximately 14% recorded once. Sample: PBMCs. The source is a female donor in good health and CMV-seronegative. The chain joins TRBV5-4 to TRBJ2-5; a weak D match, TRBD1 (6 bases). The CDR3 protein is CASSLGTGFSQETQYF. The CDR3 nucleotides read TGTGCCAGCAGCCTAGGAACAGGGTTCAGCCAGGAGACCCAGTACTTC.